This is a list of T cell receptor beta chains from one sample in a study of T cell responses to AZD1222 COVID-19 vaccine. The assay was immunoSEQ multiplex PCR, and TCRdb's table has in-frame clones only and misses some. The table lists some 170,000 clones, roughly 94% of them singletons. The source material was peripheral blood, sampled 28 days after the second AZD1222 dose. Receptors originate from an adult who received the AZD1222 COVID-19 vaccine. CDR3s include the opening cysteine and the closing phenylalanine or tryptophan. D genes are given only for firm matches. Rows give clone size only sometimes, using once, few, many, or a class for an expanded clone.

j_call cdr3_length v_call clone_size d_call cdr3_aa cdr3_nt
TRBJ2-3 17 TRBV9 . TRBD2 CASSVMSGGAGTDTQYF TGTGCCAGCAGCGTAATGTCGGGGGGTGCGGGCACAGATACGCAGTATTTT
TRBJ1-5 16 TRBV5-1 . . CASSLAGSDSNQPQHF TGCGCCAGCAGCTTGGCCGGCAGTGATAGCAATCAGCCCCAGCATTTT
TRBJ2-2 12 TRBV11-2 . . CASSLNTGELFF TGTGCCAGCAGCCTGAACACCGGGGAGCTGTTTTTT
TRBJ1-2 13 TRBV5-1 few . CASNVGAGLGYTF TGCGCCAGCAACGTCGGGGCAGGGCTTGGCTACACCTTC
TRBJ1-1 13 TRBV9 . . CASSGAVNTEAFF TGTGCCAGCAGCGGGGCTGTGAACACTGAAGCTTTCTTT
TRBJ1-4 14 TRBV6-2/TRBV6-3 once . CASSTRYRNEKLFF TGTGCCAGCAGCACCCGATACCGTAATGAAAAACTGTTTTTT
TRBJ2-5 15 TRBV10-2 . TRBD2 CASTLRSGDGKTQYF TGCGCCAGCACCCTGAGGAGCGGGGATGGAAAGACCCAGTACTTC
TRBJ1-2 14 TRBV5-1 . . CASSLGFDEDGYTF TGCGCCAGCAGCTTGGGATTTGATGAGGATGGCTACACCTTC
TRBJ2-7 14 TRBV5-6 . . CASSLAGATYEQYF TGTGCCAGCAGCTTGGCAGGGGCCACCTACGAGCAGTACTTC
TRBJ1-4 13 TRBV30 . . CAWGQVTNEKLFF TGTGCCTGGGGACAAGTAACTAATGAAAAACTGTTTTTT
TRBJ1-5 16 TRBV19 . . CASSPTHSSSNQPQHF TGTGCCAGTAGTCCAACCCACTCCAGCAGCAATCAGCCCCAGCATTTT
TRBJ1-6 16 TRBV6-5 . TRBD1 CASSYLSGQGDSPLHF TGTGCCAGCAGTTACTTATCCGGACAGGGGGATTCACCCCTCCACTTT
TRBJ1-1 13 TRBV5-5 . . CASSLRGHTEAFF TGTGCCAGCAGCCTGCGAGGGCACACTGAAGCTTTCTTT
TRBJ2-3 15 TRBV3-1/TRBV3-2 . TRBD2 CASSQVPGGLGSQYF TGTGCCAGCAGCCAAGTACCGGGGGGGCTGGGGTCGCAGTATTTT
TRBJ1-5 14 TRBV6-5 few . CASSYDVAHQPQHF TGTGCCAGCAGTTACGATGTAGCTCATCAGCCCCAGCATTTT
TRBJ1-2 12 TRBV12-3/TRBV12-4 . . CASSLRGPLRTF TGTGCCAGCAGTTTACGCGGTCCGCTCAGGACCTTC
TRBJ1-1 12 TRBV12-2 . . CASRFKTEEAFF TGTGCAAGTCGCTTCAAGACAGAGGAAGCTTTCTTT
TRBJ2-5 13 TRBV5-6 . . CASSFGSQETQYF TGTGCCAGCAGCTTCGGGAGCCAAGAGACCCAGTACTTC
TRBJ1-1 13 TRBV10-3 . TRBD1 CAIRDRGETEAFF TGTGCCATCCGAGACAGGGGCGAAACTGAAGCTTTCTTT
TRBJ2-5 15 TRBV7-6 . TRBD1 CASSPGTGYQETQYF TGTGCCAGCAGCCCCGGGACAGGGTATCAAGAGACCCAGTACTTC
TRBJ1-4 14 TRBV5-1 . . CASSLEGTNEKLFF TGCGCCAGCAGCTTGGAGGGGACTAATGAAAAACTGTTTTTT
TRBJ2-3 14 TRBV19 . TRBD1 CASSIVSAGGMQYF TGTGCCAGTAGTATAGTCTCGGCAGGGGGAATGCAGTATTTT
TRBJ2-3 15 TRBV5-1 . . CASKLGGPSTDTQYF TGCGCCAGCAAGCTTGGCGGACCATCCACAGATACGCAGTATTTT
TRBJ2-7 14 TRBV5-1 . . CASSVGGGPTEQYF TGCGCCAGCAGCGTGGGGGGGGGCCCCACCGAGCAGTACTTC
TRBJ1-4 14 TRBV18 . . CASSPPDGNEKLFF TGTGCCAGCTCCCCTCCGGACGGGAATGAAAAACTGTTTTTT
TRBJ2-7 15 TRBV5-6 . . CASSLSDWEKYEQYF TGTGCCAGCAGCTTGAGTGACTGGGAAAAATACGAGCAGTACTTC
TRBJ1-5 16 TRBV3-1/TRBV3-2 . . CASSQDTNVLNQPQHF TGTGCCAGCAGCCAAGATACGAATGTCCTAAATCAGCCCCAGCATTTT
TRBJ2-1 15 TRBV4-2 once . CASSQDFGTYNEQFF TGTGCCAGCAGCCAAGATTTCGGGACCTACAATGAGCAGTTCTTC
TRBJ2-1 16 TRBV11-2 . TRBD2 CASSHSWAGGRDEQFF TGTGCCAGCAGCCATTCCTGGGCGGGGGGGCGTGATGAGCAGTTCTTC
TRBJ1-3 13 TRBV2 . . CASSSFSGNTIYF TGTGCCAGCAGTAGTTTTTCTGGAAACACCATATATTTT
TRBJ1-4 15 TRBV3-1/TRBV3-2 . . CASSHSQGNNEKLFF TGTGCCAGCAGCCATTCTCAGGGTAATAATGAAAAACTGTTTTTT
TRBJ1-2 14 TRBV9 . . CASSVVPSLGGYTF TGTGCCAGCAGCGTAGTTCCCAGCCTGGGCGGCTACACCTTC
TRBJ2-7 10 TRBV12-3/TRBV12-4 . . CASSYNEQYF TGTGCCAGCAGTTATAACGAGCAGTACTTC
TRBJ1-1 13 TRBV11-1 . . CASSLGENTEAFF TGTGCCAGCAGCCTTGGGGAGAACACTGAAGCTTTCTTT
TRBJ1-2 16 TRBV11-3 . . CASSPTHGGIYYGYTF TGTGCCAGCAGCCCTACTCACGGGGGGATTTACTATGGCTACACCTTC
TRBJ2-1 16 TRBV3-1/TRBV3-2 once . CASSPLRLSSYNEQFF TGTGCCAGCAGCCCCCTCCGACTGAGCTCCTACAATGAGCAGTTCTTC
TRBJ2-1 16 TRBV5-1 . TRBD2 CASSLGGLVPYNEQFF TGCGCCAGCAGCTTGGGGGGACTAGTTCCCTACAATGAGCAGTTCTTC
TRBJ1-2 15 TRBV9 once TRBD1 CASSADRAGNYGYTF TGTGCCAGCAGCGCAGACAGGGCCGGCAACTATGGCTACACCTTC